This T cell receptor (beta chain) was retrieved from a study of shared clonotypes between healthy human individuals. Germline CDR1 KGHSH, CDR2 LQKENI. The CDR3 consists of 14 residues. The V and J ends lost 0 bases and 2 bases respectively, with 8 bases between them. To note about this clone: This sample includes further DNA sequences coding for the same CDR3.

Repertoires were generated with immunoSEQ multiplex PCR, while TCRdb's copy carries only in-frame clones and drops some. The repertoire holds 2 million to 3 million clones, with more than 85% as singletons. This chain uses TRBV18 with TRBJ2-7; tentatively, D is TRBD2 (6 bases). The sample was naive CD4+ T cells from PBMCs. Subset in this sample: CD45RA+ positively selected. This receptor was obtained from a man between 18 and 29 years old in good health. Some clones in this sample may be carry-over from other donors' samples. The CDR3 DNA reads as TGTGCCAGCTCACCACCCACGGGAGCCTACGAGCAGTACTTC. As protein: CASSPPTGAYEQYF.